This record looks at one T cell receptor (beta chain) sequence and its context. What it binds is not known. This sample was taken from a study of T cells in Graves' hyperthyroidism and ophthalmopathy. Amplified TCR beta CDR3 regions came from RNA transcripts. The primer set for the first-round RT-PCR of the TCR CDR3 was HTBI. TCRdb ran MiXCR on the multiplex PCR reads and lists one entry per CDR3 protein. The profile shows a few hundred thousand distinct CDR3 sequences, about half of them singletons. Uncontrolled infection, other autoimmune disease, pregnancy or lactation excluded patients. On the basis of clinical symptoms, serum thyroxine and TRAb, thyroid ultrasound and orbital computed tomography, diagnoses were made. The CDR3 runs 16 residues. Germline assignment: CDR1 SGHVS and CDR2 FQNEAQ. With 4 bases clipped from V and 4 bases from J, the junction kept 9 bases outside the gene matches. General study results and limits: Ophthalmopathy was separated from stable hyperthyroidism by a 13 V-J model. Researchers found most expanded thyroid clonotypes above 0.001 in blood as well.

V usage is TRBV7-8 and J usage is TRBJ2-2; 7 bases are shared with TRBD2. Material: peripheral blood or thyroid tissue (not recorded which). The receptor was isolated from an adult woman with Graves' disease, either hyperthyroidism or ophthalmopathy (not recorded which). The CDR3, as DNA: TGTGCCAGCAGCTACACTCGACGCGGGGGCACCGGGGAGCTGTTTTTT. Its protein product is CASSYTRRGGTGELFF.